Listed below are T cell receptor beta chains from one sample, sequenced in a study of T cells in Graves' hyperthyroidism and ophthalmopathy. Using its own MiXCR run on the multiplex PCR reads, TCRdb lists one record per CDR3 protein. The table shows about 200,000 distinct CDR3 sequences, with around 17% occurring only once. The sample was blood. The origin of the receptors is a woman between 45 and 65 years old with Graves' hyperthyroidism. The CDR3 runs from the conserved cysteine through the conserved F or W. A D gene is named only where the DNA matches it firmly. Clone sizes are given selectively: once, few, many, or a class where the clone is expanded.

V gene,clone size,D gene,J gene,CDR3 protein,CDR3 DNA
TRBV10-1,many,TRBD2,TRBJ2-1,CASSWTSGSGNEQFF,TGCGCCAGCAGTTGGACTAGCGGGAGCGGCAATGAGCAGTTCTTC
TRBV7-9,-,-,TRBJ2-1,CASSSTQGSEMNEQFF,TGTGCCAGCAGCTCTACACAGGGTTCCGAAATGAATGAGCAGTTCTTC
TRBV5-1,-,-,TRBJ2-2,CASRDTSNTGELFF,TGCGCCAGCAGGGACACGTCGAACACCGGGGAGCTGTTTTTT
TRBV28,many,-,TRBJ1-5,CASSLLIGGSNQPQHF,TGTGCCAGCAGTTTACTTATCGGTGGAAGCAATCAGCCCCAGCATTTT
TRBV7-2,many,TRBD1,TRBJ1-5,CASSRDSVLNQPQHF,TGTGCCAGCAGCAGGGACAGTGTATTAAATCAGCCCCAGCATTTT
TRBV6-1,-,-,TRBJ1-5,CASRKSHNNQPQHF,TGTGCCAGCAGGAAATCGCACAACAATCAGCCCCAGCATTTT
TRBV7-9,few,TRBD1,TRBJ1-5,CASSQSGTGGRQPQHF,TGTGCCAGCAGCCAGTCAGGGACAGGGGGAAGGCAGCCCCAGCATTTT
TRBV7-2,-,-,TRBJ2-7,CASSLGGTNSYEQYF,TGTGCCAGCAGCTTAGGAGGAACAAACTCCTACGAGCAGTACTTC
TRBV18,many,TRBD2,TRBJ2-7,CASSPHSPRESHEQYF,TGTGCCAGCTCACCACACTCTCCGCGGGAGTCCCACGAGCAGTACTTC
TRBV20-1,few,TRBD1,TRBJ1-1,CSSPGQGGVNTEAFF,TGCAGTTCCCCGGGACAGGGAGGGGTGAACACTGAAGCTTTCTTT
TRBV5-1,-,TRBD2,TRBJ2-3,CASAQRAGGPDTQYF,TGCGCCAGCGCTCAAAGAGCGGGAGGGCCAGATACGCAGTATTTT
TRBV6-1,few,TRBD2,TRBJ2-3,CASSGLAGVTASTDTQYF,TGTGCCAGCAGCGGACTAGCGGGAGTAACCGCTAGCACAGATACGCAGTATTTT
TRBV12-3/TRBV12-4,-,TRBD2,TRBJ2-1,CASRPWEGWGGNEQFF,TGTGCCAGCAGACCCTGGGAAGGGTGGGGGGGGAATGAGCAGTTCTTC
TRBV18,many,-,TRBJ2-3,CASSPQVPDTQYF,TGTGCCAGCTCACCACAAGTTCCAGATACGCAGTATTTT
TRBV7-9,many,-,TRBJ1-1,CASITREGTEAFF,TGTGCCAGCATTACACGCGAGGGCACTGAAGCTTTCTTT
TRBV4-1,few,-,TRBJ1-6,CASSQDLAFNSPLHF,TGCGCCAGCAGCCAAGATCTCGCGTTTAATTCACCCCTCCACTTT
TRBV5-1,few,-,TRBJ2-4,CASSLGELAKNIQYF,TGCGCCAGCAGCTTGGGCGAGCTAGCCAAAAACATTCAGTACTTC
TRBV6-1,-,-,TRBJ2-1,CASSEITNEQFF,TGTGCCAGCAGTGAAATAACGAATGAGCAGTTCTTC
TRBV7-3,many,TRBD2,TRBJ2-1,CASSLIGTSGIINEQFF,TGTGCCAGCAGCTTAATAGGGACTAGCGGGATAATAAATGAGCAGTTCTTC
TRBV6-1,-,-,TRBJ1-1,CASSEFGDGPRAFF,TGTGCCAGCAGTGAATTTGGGGATGGACCGAGAGCTTTCTTT
TRBV6-1,many,-,TRBJ1-5,CASSEISQNQPQHF,TGTGCCAGCAGTGAAATATCCCAGAATCAGCCCCAGCATTTT
TRBV28,many,TRBD1,TRBJ1-6,CASNSPGTGDSPLHF,TGTGCCAGCAACTCACCCGGGACAGGCGATTCACCCCTCCACTTT
TRBV20-1,few,TRBD1,TRBJ2-5,CSANLQGARETQYF,TGCAGTGCCAATCTCCAGGGGGCACGGGAGACCCAGTACTTC
TRBV7-9,-,-,TRBJ2-2,CASRSGINTGELFF,TGTGCTAGCAGGTCCGGGATCAACACCGGGGAGCTGTTTTTT
TRBV11-2,many,-,TRBJ1-1,CASSLGTATEAFF,TGTGCCAGCAGCTTAGGGACAGCCACTGAAGCTTTCTTT
TRBV10-1,few,-,TRBJ2-3,CARDTCTDTQYF,TGCGCCAGGGACACCTGCACAGATACGCAGTATTTT
TRBV6-1,-,-,TRBJ1-2,CASSDRRVDDGYTF,TGTGCCAGCAGTGACCGCAGGGTGGACGATGGCTACACCTTC
TRBV30,many,-,TRBJ1-5,CAGGGHPGEPQHF,TGTGCCGGGGGGGGACACCCCGGGGAGCCCCAGCATTTT
TRBV6-1,many,TRBD2,TRBJ2-1,CASREALAGYSYNEQFF,TGTGCCAGCAGGGAAGCACTAGCGGGTTACTCCTACAATGAGCAGTTCTTC
TRBV20-1,-,TRBD1,TRBJ1-3,CSARSGTAGNTIYF,TGCAGTGCTAGGTCCGGGACAGCTGGAAACACCATATATTTT
TRBV5-1,-,-,TRBJ2-1,CASSLRTRHNEQFF,TGCGCCAGCAGCTTGAGAACTCGTCACAATGAGCAGTTCTTC
TRBV9,few,-,TRBJ2-1,CASSHDGTEYNEQFF,TGTGCCAGCAGCCATGACGGGACGGAATACAATGAGCAGTTCTTC
TRBV30,-,-,TRBJ1-1,CAWSYVVATEAFF,TGTGCCTGGAGTTATGTGGTTGCCACTGAAGCTTTCTTT
TRBV12-3/TRBV12-4,many,-,TRBJ1-6,CASSLQSGNNSPLHF,TGTGCCAGCAGTTTACAGTCTGGGAACAATTCACCCCTCCACTTT
TRBV5-4,many,-,TRBJ1-1,CASSFEGRGNTEAFF,TGTGCCAGCAGCTTTGAAGGCCGTGGGAACACTGAAGCTTTCTTT
TRBV28,once,TRBD1,TRBJ2-7,CASSLPGQLSYEQYF,TGTGCCAGCAGTTTACCGGGACAGCTTTCCTACGAGCAGTACTTC
TRBV24-1,-,TRBD1,TRBJ2-4,CATYPRQGMTERDIQYF,TGTGCCACCTACCCTCGACAGGGGATGACCGAAAGGGACATTCAGTACTTC
TRBV5-4,few,TRBD2,TRBJ2-1,CASSSRTSGRASEQFF,TGTGCCAGCAGCTCAAGGACTAGCGGGAGGGCCAGTGAGCAGTTCTTC
TRBV10-3,many,-,TRBJ2-3,CAISEQVTDTQYF,TGTGCCATCAGTGAACAGGTCACAGATACGCAGTATTTT
TRBV24-1,many,-,TRBJ2-1,CATSDLRGGEQFF,TGTGCCACCAGTGATTTAAGGGGAGGCGAGCAGTTCTTC
TRBV5-4,-,TRBD1,TRBJ2-7,CASSSGQAGYEQYF,TGTGCCAGCAGCTCGGGACAGGCGGGGTACGAGCAGTACTTC